This paragraph covers one T cell receptor beta chain sequence. The sample comes from a study of blood T cell repertoires in COVID-19. V dropped 3 bases and J dropped 0 bases, with 15 bases sitting between them. This CDR3 contains 17 residues. Clones were sequenced by immunoSEQ multiplex PCR, and TCRdb holds only the in-frame ones, with some missing. The table shows about 240,000 clones, with 87% occurring only once. The source material was peripheral blood. J is TRBJ1-5 and V is TRBV23-1; unclear D gene. TRBV23-1 is reported as an ORF; its role is uncertain. This clonotype was obtained from a man aged 60-69 years who had recovered from COVID-19. CDR3 nucleotides: TGCGCCAGCAGTCACAGGAGGTACCTTTATAGCAATCAGCCCCAGCATTTT. Its translation: CASSHRRYLYSNQPQHF.